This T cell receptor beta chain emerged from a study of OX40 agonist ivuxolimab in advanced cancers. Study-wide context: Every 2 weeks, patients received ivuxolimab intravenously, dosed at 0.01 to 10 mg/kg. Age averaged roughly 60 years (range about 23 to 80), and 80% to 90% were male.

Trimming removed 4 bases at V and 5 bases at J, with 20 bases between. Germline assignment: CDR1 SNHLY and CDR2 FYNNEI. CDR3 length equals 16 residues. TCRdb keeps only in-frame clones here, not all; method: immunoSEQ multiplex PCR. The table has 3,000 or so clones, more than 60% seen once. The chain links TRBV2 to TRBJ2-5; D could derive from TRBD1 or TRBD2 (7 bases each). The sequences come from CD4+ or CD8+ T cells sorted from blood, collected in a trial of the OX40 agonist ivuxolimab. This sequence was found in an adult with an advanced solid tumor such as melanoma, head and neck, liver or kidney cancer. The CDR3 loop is CASSVGGTVVKETQYF. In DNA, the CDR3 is TGTGCCAGCAGTGTGGGGGGGACAGTTGTTAAGGAGACCCAGTACTTC.